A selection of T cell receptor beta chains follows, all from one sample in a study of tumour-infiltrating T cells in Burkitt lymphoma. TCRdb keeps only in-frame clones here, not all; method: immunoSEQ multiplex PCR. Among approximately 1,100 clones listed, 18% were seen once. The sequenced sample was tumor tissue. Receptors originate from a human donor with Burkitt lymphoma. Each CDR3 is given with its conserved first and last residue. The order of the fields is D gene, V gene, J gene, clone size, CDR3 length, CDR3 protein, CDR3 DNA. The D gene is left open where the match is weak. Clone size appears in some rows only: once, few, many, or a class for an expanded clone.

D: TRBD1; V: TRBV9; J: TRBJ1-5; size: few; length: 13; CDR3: CASSSTGGQPQHF; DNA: TGTGCCAGCAGCTCGACAGGGGGCCAGCCCCAGCATTTT
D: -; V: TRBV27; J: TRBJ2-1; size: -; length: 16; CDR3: CASSSPDSEGSNEQFF; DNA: TGTGCCAGCAGTTCCCCAGACTCAGAAGGGAGCAATGAGCAGTTCTTC
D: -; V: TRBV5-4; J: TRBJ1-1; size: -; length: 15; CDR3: CASSSVGGANTEAFF; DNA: TGTGCCAGCAGCTCGGTGGGAGGTGCCAACACTGAAGCTTTCTTT
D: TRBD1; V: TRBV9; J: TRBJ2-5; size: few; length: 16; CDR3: CASSVVPTGGSETQYF; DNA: TGTGCCAGCAGCGTAGTCCCTACAGGGGGCTCGGAGACCCAGTACTTC
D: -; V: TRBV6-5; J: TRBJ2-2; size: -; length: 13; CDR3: CASSTGVAGELFF; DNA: TGTGCCAGCAGTACGGGGGTAGCCGGGGAGCTGTTTTTT
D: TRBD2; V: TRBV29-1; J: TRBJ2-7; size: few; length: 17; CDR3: CSVGFWLTGGLSYEQYF; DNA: TGCAGCGTTGGTTTTTGGTTGACGGGAGGCCTCTCCTACGAGCAGTACTTC
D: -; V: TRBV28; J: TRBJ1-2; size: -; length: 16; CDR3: CASSPLQSSLNYGYTF; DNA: TGTGCCAGCAGCCCACTCCAAAGCTCCCTTAACTATGGCTACACCTTC
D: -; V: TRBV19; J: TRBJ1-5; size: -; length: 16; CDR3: CASSILVGSGNQPQHF; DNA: TGTGCCAGTAGTATTTTAGTCGGGAGCGGCAATCAGCCCCAGCATTTT
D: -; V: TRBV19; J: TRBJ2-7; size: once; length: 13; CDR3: CASSRRIFYEQYF; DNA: TGTGCCAGTAGTAGAAGAATTTTCTACGAGCAGTACTTC
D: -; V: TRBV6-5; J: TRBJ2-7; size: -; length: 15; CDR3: CASSYGTPNSYEQYF; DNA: TGTGCCAGCAGTTACGGGACACCAAACTCCTACGAGCAGTACTTC
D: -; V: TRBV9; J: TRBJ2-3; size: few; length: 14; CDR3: CASSSRGSRDTQYF; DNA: TGTGCCAGCAGCTCCCGTGGCAGCAGAGATACGCAGTATTTT
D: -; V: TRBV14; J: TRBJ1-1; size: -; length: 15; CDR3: CASSRLQVMNTEAFF; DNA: TGTGCCAGCAGCCGATTACAGGTCATGAACACTGAAGCTTTCTTT
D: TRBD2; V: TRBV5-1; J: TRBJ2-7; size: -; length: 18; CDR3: CASRIAGGPKLRSYEQYF; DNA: TGCGCCAGTCGGATAGCGGGAGGGCCGAAATTACGCTCCTACGAGCAGTACTTC
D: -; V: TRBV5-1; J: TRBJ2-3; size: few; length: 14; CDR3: CASSEGTITDTQYF; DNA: TGCGCCAGCAGCGAGGGGACGATTACAGATACGCAGTATTTT
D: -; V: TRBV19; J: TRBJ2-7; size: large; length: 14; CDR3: CASSIGAYSYEQYF; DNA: TGTGCCAGTAGTATAGGGGCCTACTCCTACGAGCAGTACTTC
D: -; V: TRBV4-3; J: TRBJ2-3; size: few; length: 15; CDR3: CASSPGWLSLDTQYF; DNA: TGCGCCAGCAGCCCTGGGTGGCTATCTTTAGATACGCAGTATTTT